This passage covers 20 T cell receptor beta chains from one sample sequenced in a study of low-dose radiotherapy and immunotherapy resistance in tumors. Gene-specific TRAV and TRBV primers were used for first-strand cDNA, covering alpha and beta chains. The authors amplified TCRs for about 20 PCR cycles with a constant-region primer and a V-primer adapter. Via MiXCR, TCRdb re-called the reads, giving one row per CDR3 protein. This table has 65,000 to 85,000 distinct CDR3 sequences, less than 20% appearing once. Time point meaning: after trial treatment. The treatment was: LDRT plus nivolumab, ipilimumab, low-dose cyclophosphamide and aspirin (RACIN trial). The material was PBMCs, obtained after low-dose radiotherapy plus immunotherapy. These receptors all stem from a male donor with prostate cancer.

This clonotype has at least ten counts. This chain connects TRBV11-1 to TRBJ1-5; 8 bases are a match to TRBD1. This CDR3 contains 12 residues. Germline CDR1 is SGHAT and CDR2 is FQDESV (reference sequence). The trim removed 5 bases at V and 9 bases at J, leaving 3 bases unmatched. CDR3 DNA: TGTGCCAGCAGCGACGGGACAGGGCCCCAGCATTTT. Its translation is CASSDGTGPQHF.

This clonotype was observed at least ten times. The V gene is TRBV25-1, the J gene TRBJ2-7; no definite D call. Trimming took off 3 bases at V and 4 bases at J, with 7 bases between the two ends. The germline CDR1 and CDR2 sequences are MGHDK and SYGVNS. This CDR3 region has 12 residues. The CDR3: CASSEKNYEQYF. The CDR3 DNA follows: TGTGCCAGCAGTGAGAAAAATTACGAGCAGTACTTC.

The sample holds many counts of this clonotype. This chain uses TRBV5-1 with TRBJ2-2, with a weak D call TRBD2 (5 bases). CDR1 SGHRS and CDR2 YFSETQ come from the germline V gene. Trimming pared 5 bases from V and 1 base from J, leaving 15 bases between. The CDR3 loop spans 16 amino acids. The CDR3 DNA follows: TGCGCCAGCAGACAGCCGGGCCGGGGGAACACCGGGGAGCTGTTTTTT. Translated: CASRQPGRGNTGELFF.

This clonotype showed up many times. This rearrangement joins TRBV20-1 to TRBJ2-2; D is uncertain. Germline CDR1 DFQATT, CDR2 SNEGSKA (reference sequence). Trimming left V 6 bases short and J 4 bases short, with 12 bases between. CDR3 size: 13 residues. The CDR3 is CSAKVVATGELFF. In nucleotides, the CDR3 is TGCAGTGCCAAGGTAGTAGCCACCGGGGAGCTGTTTTTT.

There are many counts of this clonotype. The rearrangement joins TRBV29-1 to TRBJ2-1, with 12 bases identical to TRBD1. CDR1 and CDR2 (germline): SQVTM, ANQGSEA. This CDR3 spans 14 amino acids. Trimming removed 6 bases from V and 12 bases from J; junction bases left unmatched: 12. The DNA for the CDR3 is TGCAGCGTCGAGGGACAGGGGGCGTATAAGGTGCAGTTCTTC. This encodes CSVEGQGAYKVQFF.

This clonotype has a handful of counts. The rearrangement uses TRBV4-3 and TRBJ2-7, with TRBD2 identical over 9 bases. The CDR3 consists of 15 residues. With V trimmed by 0 bases and J by 6 bases, 6 bases remained unmatched. CDR1 and CDR2 from the germline V gene are LGHNA and YSLEER. CDR3 nucleotides: TGCGCCAGCAGCCAAGAAGCAGCGGGAGGATCCGAGCAGTACTTC. Translating gives CASSQEAAGGSEQYF.

To note about this clonotype: A far larger clone lies a single base away; this is likely a read error. The V call is TRBV9, the J call TRBJ1-1, with 7 positions matching TRBD1. V gave up 4 bases and J gave up 1 base; unmatched junction bases: 1. CDR1 is SGDLS, CDR2 YYNGEE, per germline. CDR3 length: 13 residues. The CDR3 DNA sequence: TGTGCCAGCAGCTGGACAGGGAACACTGAAGCTTTCTTT. This translates into CASSWTGNTEAFF.

The genes are TRBV18 and TRBJ2-5, with D perhaps TRBD1 (5 bases). CDR1 KGHSH and CDR2 LQKENI come from the germline V gene. The V end was cut by 0 bases, the J end by 4 bases, with 12 bases between. The CDR3 is 15 amino acids. CDR3 DNA: TGTGCCAGCTCACCACCTTCAGGGTACCCAGAGACCCAGTACTTC. As protein: CASSPPSGYPETQYF.

The chain is built from TRBV7-2 and TRBJ2-7; D may be TRBD2 (5 bases). Germline V gene data show CDR1 as SGHTA and CDR2 as FQGNSA. The length of the CDR3 is 14 residues. Trimming shortened V by 8 bases and J by 1 base, and 15 bases separated the two germline ends. CDR3 sequence (DNA): TGTGCCAGCCAAGAGCGGAGTCAGTCCTACGAGCAGTACTTC. Its translation: CASQERSQSYEQYF.

This clonotype has a count of ten or more. The V gene is TRBV14, the J gene TRBJ1-1; D not resolved. In germline, CDR1 is SGHDN, CDR2 FVKESK. CDR3 length: 15 amino acids. V lost 0 bases and J lost 10, with 18 bases in between. CDR3 DNA sequence: TGTGCCAGCAGCCAAGATGCCCCAAAGCCCTTTGGAGCTTTCTTT. It translates to CASSQDAPKPFGAFF.

This clonotype was seen at least ten times. The V call is TRBV20-1, the J call TRBJ2-3, with 8 nucleotides matching TRBD2. The CDR3 covers 15 residues. The V segment lost 3 bases and the J segment 2 bases; nucleotides outside the gene matches: 7. The V gene's germline CDR1 is DFQATT and CDR2 SNEGSKA (reference sequence). The DNA for the CDR3 is TGCAGTGCTAGTGAATTAGCGGGAAACACAGATACGCAGTATTTT. Encoded protein: CSASELAGNTDTQYF.

This clonotype has a count of ten or more. The V gene is TRBV7-9, the J gene TRBJ1-1; D possibly corresponds to TRBD1 (6 bases). The CDR3 sequence is 14 residues long. With 1 base removed from V and 4 bases from J, the gap between germline ends came to 10 bases. Germline V gene sequence: CDR1 SEHNR, CDR2 FQNEAQ (reference sequence). CDR3 sequence: CASSLVTGSTEAFF. DNA of the CDR3: TGTGCCAGCAGCTTAGTCACAGGGTCCACTGAAGCTTTCTTT.

V usage is TRBV6-2 or TRBV6-3 and J usage is TRBJ1-2; TRBD1 is a possible D gene (6 bases). The V gene's germline CDR1 is MNHEY and CDR2 SVGEGT. The CDR3 consists of 13 residues. V lost 7 bases and J lost 8, with 17 bases in between. The CDR3 nucleotides are TGTGCCAGCACCAGGGGATTCACTGGGGGCTACACCTTC. Its translation is CASTRGFTGGYTF.

There are many counts of this clonotype. This chain connects TRBV12-3 or TRBV12-4 to TRBJ1-1; D ambiguous. Trimming removed 2 bases at V and 5 bases at J, with 6 bases between. The CDR3 is made up of 12 amino acids. CDR3 in amino acids: CASSLRATEAFF. For the CDR3, the DNA is TGTGCCAGCAGTTTAAGGGCTACTGAAGCTTTCTTT.

This clonotype came up many times. This chain connects TRBV28 to TRBJ2-5; D possibly corresponds to TRBD1 (6 bases). With 5 bases removed from V and 2 bases from J, the gap between germline ends came to 27 bases. The germline V gene encodes CDR1 MDHEN and CDR2 SYDVKM. The CDR3 loop spans 19 amino acids. Written as DNA, the CDR3 is TGTGCCAGCAGTCCCTGGGTCGAGCAGCAGGGGCTAAGGCAAGAGACCCAGTACTTC. It encodes CASSPWVEQQGLRQETQYF.

The chain recombines TRBV28 with TRBJ2-7, with a possible D match to TRBD1 (6 bases). CDR3 length: 17 residues. V lost 5 bases to trimming and J lost 1 base, with 21 bases between them. Germline CDR1 and CDR2: MDHEN and SYDVKM. Here the CDR3 DNA reads TGTGCCAGCAGTATGACCGCCTGGGGGCCCCAGTCCTACGAGCAGTACTTC. Protein sequence: CASSMTAWGPQSYEQYF.

The sample holds many counts of this clonotype. The chain joins TRBV28 to TRBJ1-2; 9 positions agree with TRBD1. This CDR3 is 14 amino acids long. The germline gives CDR1 MDHEN, CDR2 SYDVKM. J was trimmed by 4 bases and V by 6 bases; bases with no gene match: 6. CDR3 protein: CASRPTGGSYGYTF. The CDR3, as DNA: TGTGCCAGCAGGCCTACAGGGGGCAGCTATGGCTACACCTTC.

The chain has TRBV5-4 and TRBJ2-1; 8 bases map to TRBD2. The CDR3 length is 16 residues. Germline values: CDR1 SGHNT, CDR2 YYREEE (reference sequence). V dropped 3 bases and J dropped 2; count of bases not matched to a gene: 7. CDR3 region: CASSSKLAEPYNEQFF. As DNA, the CDR3 is TGTGCCAGCAGCTCCAAACTAGCGGAACCCTACAATGAGCAGTTCTTC.

The table lists this clonotype with many counts. The J gene is TRBJ2-3, the V gene TRBV18, with D perhaps TRBD1 (5 bases). The CDR3 covers 14 residues. Trimming cost V 4 bases and J 2 bases, with 10 bases left between them. Germline assignment: CDR1 KGHSH and CDR2 LQKENI. The CDR3 region is CASSLDILTDTQYF. In DNA, the CDR3 is TGTGCCAGCTCACTGGACATCCTCACAGATACGCAGTATTTT.

This clonotype was detected many times. V usage is TRBV19 and J usage is TRBJ2-1; D call uncertain. Trimming cost V 8 bases and J 6 bases, with 17 bases left between them. The CDR3 is 14 residues long. Germline CDR1 and CDR2: LNHDA and SQIVND (reference sequence). The chain's CDR3 is CASRSITRVNEQFF. In DNA form, the CDR3 reads TGTGCCAGTCGATCTATCACCCGCGTCAATGAGCAGTTCTTC.